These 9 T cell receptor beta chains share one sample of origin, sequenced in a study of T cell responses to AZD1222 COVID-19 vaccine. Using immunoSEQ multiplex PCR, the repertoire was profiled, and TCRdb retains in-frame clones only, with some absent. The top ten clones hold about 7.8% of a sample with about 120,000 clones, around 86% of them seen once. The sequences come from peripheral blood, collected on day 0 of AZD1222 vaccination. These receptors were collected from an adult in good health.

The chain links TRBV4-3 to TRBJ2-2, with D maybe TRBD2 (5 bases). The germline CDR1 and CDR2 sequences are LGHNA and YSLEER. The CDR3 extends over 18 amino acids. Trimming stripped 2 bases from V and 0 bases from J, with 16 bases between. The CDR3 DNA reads TGCGCCAGCAGCCAAATGGAAGGTTCCGGGGCGAACACCGGGGAGCTGTTTTTT. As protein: CASSQMEGSGANTGELFF.

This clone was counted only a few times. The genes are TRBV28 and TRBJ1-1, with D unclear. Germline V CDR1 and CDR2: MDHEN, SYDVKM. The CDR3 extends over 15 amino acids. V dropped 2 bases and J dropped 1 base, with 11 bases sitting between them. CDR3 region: CASSLRPLQNTEAFF. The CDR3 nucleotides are TGTGCCAGCAGTTTAAGGCCCCTACAGAACACTGAAGCTTTCTTT.

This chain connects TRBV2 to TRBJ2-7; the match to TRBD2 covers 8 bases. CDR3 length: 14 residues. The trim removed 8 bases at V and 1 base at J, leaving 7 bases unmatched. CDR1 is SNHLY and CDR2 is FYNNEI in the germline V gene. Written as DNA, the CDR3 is TGTGCCAGCTTCCGGGAGGGCCGGTCCTACGAGCAGTACTTC. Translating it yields CASFREGRSYEQYF.

The DNA for the CDR3 is TGTGCCAGCAGCTTAGGGGGCGGGATTTACAATGAGCAGTTCTTC. It codes for CASSLGGGIYNEQFF. The V call is TRBV7-8, the J call TRBJ2-1; tentative D call: TRBD2 (6 bases). CDR1 SGHVS and CDR2 FQNEAQ come from the germline V gene. V lost 1 base and J 4 bases, leaving 11 bases between the germline ends. This CDR3 has 15 residues.

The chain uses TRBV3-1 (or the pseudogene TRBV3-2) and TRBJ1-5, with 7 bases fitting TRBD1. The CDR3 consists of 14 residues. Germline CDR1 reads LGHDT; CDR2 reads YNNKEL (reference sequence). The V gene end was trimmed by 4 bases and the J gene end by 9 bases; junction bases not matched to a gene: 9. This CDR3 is CASSPGTAVRPQHF. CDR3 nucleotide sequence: TGTGCCAGCAGCCCCGGGACAGCGGTCCGGCCCCAGCATTTT.

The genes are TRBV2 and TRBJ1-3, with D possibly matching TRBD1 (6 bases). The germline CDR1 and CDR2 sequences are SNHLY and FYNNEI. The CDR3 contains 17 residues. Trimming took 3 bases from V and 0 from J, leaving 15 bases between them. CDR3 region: CASSEGWGPRSGNTIYF. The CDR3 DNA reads TGTGCCAGCAGTGAGGGGTGGGGGCCCCGCTCTGGAAACACCATATATTTT.

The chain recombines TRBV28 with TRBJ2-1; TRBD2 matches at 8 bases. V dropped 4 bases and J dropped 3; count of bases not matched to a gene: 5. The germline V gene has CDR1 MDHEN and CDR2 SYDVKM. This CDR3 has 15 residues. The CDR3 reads CASSSGGADYNEQFF. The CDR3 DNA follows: TGTGCCAGCAGTTCCGGGGGGGCTGACTACAATGAGCAGTTCTTC. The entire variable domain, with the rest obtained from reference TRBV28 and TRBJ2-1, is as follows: DVKVTQSSRYLVKRTGEKVFLECVQDMDHENMFWYRQDPGLGLRLIYFSYDVKMKEKGDIPEGYSVSREKKERFSLILESASTNQTSMYLCASSSGGADYNEQFFGPGTRLTVL.

The CDR3 DNA is TGTGCCAGCAGTGAAGAACTAGCCTCGAGCTCCTACAATGAGCAGTTCTTC. It codes for CASSEELASSSYNEQFF. The chain employs TRBV6-4 and TRBJ2-1; weak D call: TRBD2 (6 bases). V lost 3 bases to trimming and J lost 0 bases, with 15 bases between them. The CDR3 runs to 17 residues. Germline V CDR1 and CDR2: MRHNA, SNTAGT.

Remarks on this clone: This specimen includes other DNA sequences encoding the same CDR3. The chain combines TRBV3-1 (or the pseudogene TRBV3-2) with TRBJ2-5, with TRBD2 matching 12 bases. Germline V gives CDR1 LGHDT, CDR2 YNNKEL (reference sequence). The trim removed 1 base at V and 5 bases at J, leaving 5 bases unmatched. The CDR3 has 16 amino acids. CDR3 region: CASSQGLAGGQETQYF. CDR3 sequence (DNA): TGTGCCAGCAGCCAAGGGCTAGCGGGGGGGCAGGAGACCCAGTACTTC.